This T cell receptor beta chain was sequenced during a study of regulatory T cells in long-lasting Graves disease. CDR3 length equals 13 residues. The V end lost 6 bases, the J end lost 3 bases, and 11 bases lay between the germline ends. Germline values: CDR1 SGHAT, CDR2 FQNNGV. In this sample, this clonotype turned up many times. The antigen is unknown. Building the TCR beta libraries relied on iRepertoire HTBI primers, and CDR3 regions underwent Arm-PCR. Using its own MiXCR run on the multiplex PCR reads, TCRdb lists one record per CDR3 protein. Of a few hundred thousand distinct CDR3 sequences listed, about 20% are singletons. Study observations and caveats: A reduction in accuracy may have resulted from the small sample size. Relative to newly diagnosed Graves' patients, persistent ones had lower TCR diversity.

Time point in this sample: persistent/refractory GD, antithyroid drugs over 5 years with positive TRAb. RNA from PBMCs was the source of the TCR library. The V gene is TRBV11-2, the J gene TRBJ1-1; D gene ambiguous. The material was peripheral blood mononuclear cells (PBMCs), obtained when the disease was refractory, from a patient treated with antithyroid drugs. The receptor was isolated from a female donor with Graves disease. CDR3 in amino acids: CASRLGLDTEAFF. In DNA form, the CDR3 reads TGTGCCAGCAGACTGGGCCTCGACACTGAAGCTTTCTTT.